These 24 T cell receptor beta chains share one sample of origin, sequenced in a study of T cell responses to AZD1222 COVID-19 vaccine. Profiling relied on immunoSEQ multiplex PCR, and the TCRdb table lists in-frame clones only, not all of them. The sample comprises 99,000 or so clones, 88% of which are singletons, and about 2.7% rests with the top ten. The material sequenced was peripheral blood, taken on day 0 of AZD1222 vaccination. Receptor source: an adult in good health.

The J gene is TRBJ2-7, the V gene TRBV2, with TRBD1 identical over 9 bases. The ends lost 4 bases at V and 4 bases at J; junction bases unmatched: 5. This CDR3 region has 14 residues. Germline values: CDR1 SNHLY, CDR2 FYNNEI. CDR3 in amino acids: CASSAETGGYEQYF. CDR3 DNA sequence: TGTGCCAGCAGTGCGGAGACAGGGGGTTACGAGCAGTACTTC. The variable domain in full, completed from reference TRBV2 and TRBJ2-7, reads EPEVTQTPSHQVTQMGQEVILRCVPISNHLYFYWYRQILGQKVEFLVSFYNNEISEKSEIFDDQFSVERPDGSNFTLKIRSTKLEDSAMYFCASSAETGGYEQYFGPGTRLTVT.

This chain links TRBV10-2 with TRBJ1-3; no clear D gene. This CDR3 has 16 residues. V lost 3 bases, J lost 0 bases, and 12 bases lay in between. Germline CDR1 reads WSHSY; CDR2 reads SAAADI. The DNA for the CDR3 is TGCGCCAGCAGTGATGGACCGTTAAGCTCTGGAAACACCATATATTTT. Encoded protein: CASSDGPLSSGNTIYF.

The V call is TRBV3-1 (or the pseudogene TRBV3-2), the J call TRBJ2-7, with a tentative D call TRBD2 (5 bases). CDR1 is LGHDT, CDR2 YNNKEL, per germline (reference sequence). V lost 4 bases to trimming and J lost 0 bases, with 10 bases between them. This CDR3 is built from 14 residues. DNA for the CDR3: TGTGCCAGCAGCCCCCCCGGACTCTCCTACGAGCAGTACTTC. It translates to CASSPPGLSYEQYF.

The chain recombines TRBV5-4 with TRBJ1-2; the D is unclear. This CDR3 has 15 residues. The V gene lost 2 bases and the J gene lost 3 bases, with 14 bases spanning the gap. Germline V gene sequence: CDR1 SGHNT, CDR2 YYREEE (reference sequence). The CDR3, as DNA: TGTGCCAGCAGCTTTGTGGGTTCTCTCGACTATGGCTACACCTTC. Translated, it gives CASSFVGSLDYGYTF.

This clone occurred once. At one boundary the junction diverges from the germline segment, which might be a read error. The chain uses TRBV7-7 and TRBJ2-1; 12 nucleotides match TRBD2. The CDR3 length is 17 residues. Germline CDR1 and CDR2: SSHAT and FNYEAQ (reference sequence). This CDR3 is CASSLAVWTSGANEQFF. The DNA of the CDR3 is TGTGCTAGCAGCTTAGCAGTGTGGACTAGCGGGGCTAATGAGCAGTTCTTC.

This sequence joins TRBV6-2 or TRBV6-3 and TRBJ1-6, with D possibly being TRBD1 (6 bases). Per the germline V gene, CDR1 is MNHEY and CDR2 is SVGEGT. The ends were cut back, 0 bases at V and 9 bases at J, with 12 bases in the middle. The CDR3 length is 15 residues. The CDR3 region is CASSYSAGESSPLHF. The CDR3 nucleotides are TGTGCCAGCAGTTACTCGGCAGGGGAGTCTTCACCCCTCCACTTT.

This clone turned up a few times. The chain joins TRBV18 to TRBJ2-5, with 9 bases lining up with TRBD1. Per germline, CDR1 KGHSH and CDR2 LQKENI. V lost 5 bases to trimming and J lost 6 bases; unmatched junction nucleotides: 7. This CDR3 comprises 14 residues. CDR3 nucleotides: TGTGCCAGCTCAACAGGGGGACAGGGAAAGACCCAGTACTTC. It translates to CASSTGGQGKTQYF.

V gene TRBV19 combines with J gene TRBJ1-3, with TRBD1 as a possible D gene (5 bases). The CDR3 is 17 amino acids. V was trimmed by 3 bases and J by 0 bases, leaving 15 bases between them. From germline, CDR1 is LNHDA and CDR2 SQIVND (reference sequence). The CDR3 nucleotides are TGTGCCAGTAGTATGCCGGGGCAGAAGTACTCTGGAAACACCATATATTTT. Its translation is CASSMPGQKYSGNTIYF.

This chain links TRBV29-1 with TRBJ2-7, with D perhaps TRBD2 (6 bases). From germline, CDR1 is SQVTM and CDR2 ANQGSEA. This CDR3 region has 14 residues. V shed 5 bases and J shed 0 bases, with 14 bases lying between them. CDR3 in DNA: TGCAGCGTTTGGGGGGTTGGGAGCTCCTACGAGCAGTACTTC. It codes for CSVWGVGSSYEQYF.

CDR3 DNA sequence: TGCGCCAGCAGCCAAGATCGGAAAGGGGGCGTTTACGAGCAGTACTTC. Protein: CASSQDRKGGVYEQYF. This chain uses TRBV4-1 with TRBJ2-7, with TRBD1 matching over 7 bases. V shed 0 bases, J shed 4 bases, and the junction held 9 bases outside the gene matches. Per germline, CDR1 MGHRA and CDR2 YSYEKL. CDR3 length equals 16 residues.

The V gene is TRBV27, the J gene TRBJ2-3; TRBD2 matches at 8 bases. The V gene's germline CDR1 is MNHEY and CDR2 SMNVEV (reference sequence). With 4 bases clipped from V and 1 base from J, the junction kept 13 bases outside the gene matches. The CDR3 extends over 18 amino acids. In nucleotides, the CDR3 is TGTGCCAGCAGTTACTCCGGGACTAGGAGTTGGGGCACAGATACGCAGTATTTT. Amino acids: CASSYSGTRSWGTDTQYF.

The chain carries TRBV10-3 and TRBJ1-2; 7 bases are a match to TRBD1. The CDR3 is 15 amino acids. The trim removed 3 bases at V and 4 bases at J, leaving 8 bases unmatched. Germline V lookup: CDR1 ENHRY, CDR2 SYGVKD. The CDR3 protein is CAISELTGTVYGYTF. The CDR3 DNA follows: TGTGCCATCAGTGAACTTACCGGGACAGTCTATGGCTACACCTTC.

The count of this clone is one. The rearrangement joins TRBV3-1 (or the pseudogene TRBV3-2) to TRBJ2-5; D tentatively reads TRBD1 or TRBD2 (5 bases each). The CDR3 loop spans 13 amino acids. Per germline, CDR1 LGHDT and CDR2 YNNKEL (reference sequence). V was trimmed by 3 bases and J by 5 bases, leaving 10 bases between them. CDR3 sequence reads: CASSQPGAETQYF. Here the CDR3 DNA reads TGTGCCAGCAGCCAGCCCGGGGCGGAGACCCAGTACTTC.

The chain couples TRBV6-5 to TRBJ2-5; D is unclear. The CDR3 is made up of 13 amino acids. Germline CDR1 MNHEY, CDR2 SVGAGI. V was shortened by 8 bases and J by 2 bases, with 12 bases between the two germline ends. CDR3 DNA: TGTGCCAGCGACGAAACCCCTCAAGAGACCCAGTACTTC. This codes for CASDETPQETQYF.

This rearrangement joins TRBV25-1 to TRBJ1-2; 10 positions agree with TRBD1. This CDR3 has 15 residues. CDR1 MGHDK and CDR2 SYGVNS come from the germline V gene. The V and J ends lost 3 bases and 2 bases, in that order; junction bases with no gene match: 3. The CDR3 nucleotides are TGTGCCAGCAGTGATTGGGACAGGGGCAACTATGGCTACACCTTC. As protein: CASSDWDRGNYGYTF.

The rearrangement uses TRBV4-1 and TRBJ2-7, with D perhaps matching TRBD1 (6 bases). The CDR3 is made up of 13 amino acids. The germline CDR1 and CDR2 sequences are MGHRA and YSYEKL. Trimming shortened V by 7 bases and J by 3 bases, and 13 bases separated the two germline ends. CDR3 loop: CASTYSGDYEQYF. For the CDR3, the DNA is TGCGCCAGCACCTACTCAGGGGACTACGAGCAGTACTTC.

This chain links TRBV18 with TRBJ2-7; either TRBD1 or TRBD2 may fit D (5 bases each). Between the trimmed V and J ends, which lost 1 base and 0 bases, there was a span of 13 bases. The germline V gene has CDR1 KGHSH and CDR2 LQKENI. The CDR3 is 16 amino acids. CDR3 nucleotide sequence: TGTGCCAGCTCACCACTGTTTGAGGGGAGCTCCTACGAGCAGTACTTC. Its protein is CASSPLFEGSSYEQYF.

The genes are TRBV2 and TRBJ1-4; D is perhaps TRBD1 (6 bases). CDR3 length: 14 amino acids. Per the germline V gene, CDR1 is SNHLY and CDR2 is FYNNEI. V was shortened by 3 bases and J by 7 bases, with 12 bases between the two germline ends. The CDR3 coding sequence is TGTGCCAGCAGTGAGCGGGGGGCGGTTGAAAAACTGTTTTTT. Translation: CASSERGAVEKLFF.

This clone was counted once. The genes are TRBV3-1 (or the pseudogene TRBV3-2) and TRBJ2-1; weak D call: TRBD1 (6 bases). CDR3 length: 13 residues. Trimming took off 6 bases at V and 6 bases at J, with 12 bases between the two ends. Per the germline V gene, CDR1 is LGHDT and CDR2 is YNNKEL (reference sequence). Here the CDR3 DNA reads TGTGCCAGCAGTAGAGACAGGTCCAATGAGCAGTTCTTC. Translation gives CASSRDRSNEQFF.

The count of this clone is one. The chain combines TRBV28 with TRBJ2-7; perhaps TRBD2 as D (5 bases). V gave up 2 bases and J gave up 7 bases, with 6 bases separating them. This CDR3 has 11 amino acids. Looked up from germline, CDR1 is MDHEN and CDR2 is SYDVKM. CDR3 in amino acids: CASSLVAEQYF. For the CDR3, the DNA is TGTGCCAGCAGTTTAGTAGCGGAGCAGTACTTC.

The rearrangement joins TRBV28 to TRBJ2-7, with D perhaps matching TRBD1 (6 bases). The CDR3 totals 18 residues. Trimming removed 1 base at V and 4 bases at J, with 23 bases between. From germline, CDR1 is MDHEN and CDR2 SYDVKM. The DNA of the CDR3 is TGTGCCAGCAGTTTATTACTGCACATTCGGACAGAGACTTACGAGCAGTACTTC. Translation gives CASSLLLHIRTETYEQYF.

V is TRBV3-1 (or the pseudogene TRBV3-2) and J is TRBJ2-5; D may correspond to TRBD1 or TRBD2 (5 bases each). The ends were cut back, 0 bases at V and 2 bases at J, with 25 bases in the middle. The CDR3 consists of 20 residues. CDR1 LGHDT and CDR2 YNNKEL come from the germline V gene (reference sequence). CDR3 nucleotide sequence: TGTGCCAGCAGCCAAGATCGATCCATCCGTGGGGCGGGTAGACAAGAGACCCAGTACTTC. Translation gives CASSQDRSIRGAGRQETQYF.

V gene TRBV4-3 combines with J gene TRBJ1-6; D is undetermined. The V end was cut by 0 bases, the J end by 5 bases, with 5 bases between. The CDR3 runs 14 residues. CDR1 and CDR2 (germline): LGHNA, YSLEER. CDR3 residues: CASSQEKHNSPLHF. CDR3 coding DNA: TGCGCCAGCAGCCAAGAGAAGCATAATTCACCCCTCCACTTT.

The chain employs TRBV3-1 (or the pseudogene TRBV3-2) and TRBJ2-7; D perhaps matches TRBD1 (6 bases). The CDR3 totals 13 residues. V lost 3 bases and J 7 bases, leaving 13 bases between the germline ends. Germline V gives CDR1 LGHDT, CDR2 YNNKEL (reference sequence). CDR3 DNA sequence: TGTGCCAGCAGCCAGGGCAGGGGTTCTGAGCAGTACTTC. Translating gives CASSQGRGSEQYF.